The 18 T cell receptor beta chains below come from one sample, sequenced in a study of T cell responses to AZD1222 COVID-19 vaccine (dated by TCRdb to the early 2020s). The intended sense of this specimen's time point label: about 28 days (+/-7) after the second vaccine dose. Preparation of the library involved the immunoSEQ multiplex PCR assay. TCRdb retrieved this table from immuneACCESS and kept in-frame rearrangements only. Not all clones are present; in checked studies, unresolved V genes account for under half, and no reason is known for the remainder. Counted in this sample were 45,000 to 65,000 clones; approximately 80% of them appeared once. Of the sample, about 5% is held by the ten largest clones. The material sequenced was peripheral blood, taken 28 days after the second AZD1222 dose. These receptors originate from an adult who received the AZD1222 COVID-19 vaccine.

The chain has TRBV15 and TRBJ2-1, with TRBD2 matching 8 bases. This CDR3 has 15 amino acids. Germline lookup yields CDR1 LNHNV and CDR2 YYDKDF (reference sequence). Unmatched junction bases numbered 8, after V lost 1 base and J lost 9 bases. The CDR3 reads CATSRAPAGVVEQFF. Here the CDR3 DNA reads TGTGCCACCAGCAGAGCGCCAGCGGGAGTTGTTGAGCAGTTCTTC. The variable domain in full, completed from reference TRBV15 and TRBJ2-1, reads DAMVIQNPRYQVTQFGKPVTLSCSQTLNHNVMYWYQQKSSQAPKLLFHYYDKDFNNEADTPDNFQSRRPNTSFCFLDIRSPGLGDTAMYLCATSRAPAGVVEQFFGPGTRLTVL.

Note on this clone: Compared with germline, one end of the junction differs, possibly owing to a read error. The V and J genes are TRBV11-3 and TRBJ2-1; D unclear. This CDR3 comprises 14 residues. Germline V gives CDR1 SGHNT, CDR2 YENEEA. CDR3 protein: CASSFESSSNEQFF. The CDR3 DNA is TGTGCCAGCAGCTTTGAATCCTCCTCCAATGAGCAGTTCTTC. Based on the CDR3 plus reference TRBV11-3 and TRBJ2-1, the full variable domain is EAGVVQSPRYKIIEKKQPVAFWCNPISGHNTLYWYLQNLGQGPELLIRYENEEAVDDSQLPKDRFSAERLKGVDSTLKIQPAELGDSAVYLCASSFESSSNEQFFGPGTRLTVL.

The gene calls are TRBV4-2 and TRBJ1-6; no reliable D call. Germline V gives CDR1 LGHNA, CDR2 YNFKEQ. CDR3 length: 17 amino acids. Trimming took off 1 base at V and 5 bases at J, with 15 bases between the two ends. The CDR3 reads CASSQATTLGHNSPLHF. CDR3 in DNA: TGTGCCAGCAGCCAAGCGACAACCTTGGGCCATAATTCACCCCTCCACTTT.

CDR3: CASSLDGSYGYTF. Written as DNA, the CDR3 is TGCGCCAGCAGCTTGGACGGAAGCTATGGCTACACCTTC. The chain uses TRBV5-1 and TRBJ1-2; D gene ambiguous. V was cut by 0 bases and J by 4 bases, with 7 bases left in between. Per the germline V gene, CDR1 is SGHRS and CDR2 is YFSETQ. CDR3 length equals 13 residues.

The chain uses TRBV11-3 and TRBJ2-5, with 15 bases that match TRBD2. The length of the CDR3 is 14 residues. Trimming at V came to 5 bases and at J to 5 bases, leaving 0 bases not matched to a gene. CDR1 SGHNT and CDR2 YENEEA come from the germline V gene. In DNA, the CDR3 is TGTGCCAGCAGCGGGACTAGCGGGGGGGAGACCCAGTACTTC. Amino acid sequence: CASSGTSGGETQYF. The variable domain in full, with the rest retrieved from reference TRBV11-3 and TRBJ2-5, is EAGVVQSPRYKIIEKKQPVAFWCNPISGHNTLYWYLQNLGQGPELLIRYENEEAVDDSQLPKDRFSAERLKGVDSTLKIQPAELGDSAVYLCASSGTSGGETQYFGPGTRLLVL.

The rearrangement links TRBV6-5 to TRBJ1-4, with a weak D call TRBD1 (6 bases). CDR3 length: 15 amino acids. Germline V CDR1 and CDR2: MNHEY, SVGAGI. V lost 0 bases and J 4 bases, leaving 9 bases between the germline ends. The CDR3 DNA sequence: TGTGCCAGCAGTTACTCGAGAGGGGGTAATGAAAAACTGTTTTTT. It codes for CASSYSRGGNEKLFF.

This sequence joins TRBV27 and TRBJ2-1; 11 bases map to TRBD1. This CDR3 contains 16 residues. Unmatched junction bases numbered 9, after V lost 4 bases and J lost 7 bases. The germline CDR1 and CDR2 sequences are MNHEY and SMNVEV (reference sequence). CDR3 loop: CASSSTGQGVRNEQFF. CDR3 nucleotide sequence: TGTGCCAGCAGTTCCACGGGACAGGGGGTTAGGAATGAGCAGTTCTTC.

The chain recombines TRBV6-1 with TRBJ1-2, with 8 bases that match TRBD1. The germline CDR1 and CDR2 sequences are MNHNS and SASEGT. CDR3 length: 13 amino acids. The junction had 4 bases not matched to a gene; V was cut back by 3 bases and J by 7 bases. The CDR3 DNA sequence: TGTGCCAGCAGTGATCGGCAGGGGGCTGGCTACACCTTC. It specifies CASSDRQGAGYTF.

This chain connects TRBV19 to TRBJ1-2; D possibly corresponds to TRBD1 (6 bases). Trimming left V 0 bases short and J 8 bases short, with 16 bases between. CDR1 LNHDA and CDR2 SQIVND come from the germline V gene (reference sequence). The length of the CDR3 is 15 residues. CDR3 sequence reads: CASSIDPARGGGYTF. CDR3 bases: TGTGCCAGTAGTATAGATCCGGCCAGGGGAGGCGGCTACACCTTC.

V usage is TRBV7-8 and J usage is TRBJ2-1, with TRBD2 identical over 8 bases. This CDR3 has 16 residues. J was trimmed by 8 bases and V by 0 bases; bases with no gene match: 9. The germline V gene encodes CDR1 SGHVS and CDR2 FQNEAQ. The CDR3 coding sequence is TGTGCCAGCAGCTTAGCGTTCACTAGCGGAGTGGATGAGCAGTTCTTC. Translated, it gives CASSLAFTSGVDEQFF.

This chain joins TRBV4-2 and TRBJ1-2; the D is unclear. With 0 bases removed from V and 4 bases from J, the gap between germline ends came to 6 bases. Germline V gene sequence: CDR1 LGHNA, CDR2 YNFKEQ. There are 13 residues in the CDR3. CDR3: CASSQDRVYGYTF. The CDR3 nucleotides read TGTGCCAGCAGCCAAGACAGAGTCTATGGCTACACCTTC.

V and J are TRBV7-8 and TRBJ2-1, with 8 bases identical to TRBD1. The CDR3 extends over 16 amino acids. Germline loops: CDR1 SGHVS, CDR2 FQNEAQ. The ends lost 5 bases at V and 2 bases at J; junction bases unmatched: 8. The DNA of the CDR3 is TGTGCCAGCAGCCCCCAGGGGGCGGGTACCTACAATGAGCAGTTCTTC. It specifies CASSPQGAGTYNEQFF.

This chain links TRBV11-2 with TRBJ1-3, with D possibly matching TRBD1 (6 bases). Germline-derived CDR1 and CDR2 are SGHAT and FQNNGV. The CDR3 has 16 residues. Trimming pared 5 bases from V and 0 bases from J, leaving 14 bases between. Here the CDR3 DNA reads TGTGCCAGCAGCCTTCTGACAGGACCCTCTGGAAACACCATATATTTT. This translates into CASSLLTGPSGNTIYF.

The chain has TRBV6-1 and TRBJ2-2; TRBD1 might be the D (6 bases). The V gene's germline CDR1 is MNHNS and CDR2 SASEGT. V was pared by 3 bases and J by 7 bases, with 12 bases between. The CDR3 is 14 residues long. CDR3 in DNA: TGTGCCAGCAGTGACCAGGGGTTTGGCGGGGAGCTGTTTTTT. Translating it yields CASSDQGFGGELFF.

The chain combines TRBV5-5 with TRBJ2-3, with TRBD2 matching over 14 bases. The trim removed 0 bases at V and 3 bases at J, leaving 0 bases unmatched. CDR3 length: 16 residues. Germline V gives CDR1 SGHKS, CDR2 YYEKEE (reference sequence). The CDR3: CASSLGLAGGTDTQYF. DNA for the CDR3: TGTGCCAGCAGCTTGGGACTAGCGGGGGGGACAGATACGCAGTATTTT.

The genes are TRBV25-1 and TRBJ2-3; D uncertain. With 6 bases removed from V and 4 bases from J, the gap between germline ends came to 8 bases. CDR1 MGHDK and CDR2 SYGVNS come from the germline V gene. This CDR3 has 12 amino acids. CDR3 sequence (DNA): TGTGCCAGCAGCTGGGTTGCAGATACGCAGTATTTT. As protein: CASSWVADTQYF.

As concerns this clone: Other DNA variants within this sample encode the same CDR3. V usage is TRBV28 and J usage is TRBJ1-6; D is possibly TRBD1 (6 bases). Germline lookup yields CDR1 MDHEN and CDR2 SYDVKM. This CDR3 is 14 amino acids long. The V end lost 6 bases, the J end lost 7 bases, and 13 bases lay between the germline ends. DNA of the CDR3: TGTGCCAGCAGGGGGGGAGGGGGGAATTCACCCCTCCACTTT. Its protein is CASRGGGGNSPLHF.

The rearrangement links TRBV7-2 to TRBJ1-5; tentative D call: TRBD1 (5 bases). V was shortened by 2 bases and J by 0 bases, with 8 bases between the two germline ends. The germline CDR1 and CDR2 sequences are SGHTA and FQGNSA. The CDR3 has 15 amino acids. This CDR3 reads CASSLHTGSNQPQHF. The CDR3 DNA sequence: TGTGCCAGCAGCTTACATACAGGTAGCAATCAGCCCCAGCATTTT. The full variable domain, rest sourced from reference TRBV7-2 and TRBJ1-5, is GAGVSQSPSNKVTEKGKDVELRCDPISGHTALYWYRQSLGQGLEFLIYFQGNSAPDKSGLPSDRFSAERTGGSVSTLTIQRTQQEDSAVYLCASSLHTGSNQPQHFGDGTRLSIL.